This is a list of T cell receptor beta chains from one sample in a study of cytomegalovirus exposure and HLA in healthy donors. Measured with immunoSEQ multiplex PCR; TCRdb has only the in-frame clones, and not every one. The table shows 160,000 or so clones, with less than 90% occurring only once. The sample taken for sequencing was PBMCs. These receptors came from a male donor in good health and CMV-seropositive. The CDR3 runs from the conserved cysteine through the conserved F or W. The order of the fields is J gene, V gene, CDR3 length, clone size, D gene, CDR3 DNA, CDR3 protein. A D gene is named only where the DNA matches it firmly. A row's size may be missing; if present it is once, few, many or a size class.

>TRBJ1-1|TRBV28|17|-|-
TGTGCCAGCAGCTTACTTACCATTTCACCGACGGGCACTGAAGCTTTCTTT
CASSLLTISPTGTEAFF
>TRBJ1-6|TRBV9|13|once|TRBD1
TGTGCCAGCAGCCAGACAGGGATATCACCCCTCCACTTT
CASSQTGISPLHF
>TRBJ1-4|TRBV5-5|16|-|TRBD1
TGTGCCAGCAGCCCTGTGATGGGACAGGGGTATGAAAAACTGTTTTTT
CASSPVMGQGYEKLFF
>TRBJ2-7|TRBV19|15|once|-
TGTGCCAGTAAAGGGGACACAACTAGCTCCTACGAGCAGTACTTC
CASKGDTTSSYEQYF
>TRBJ2-1|TRBV10-3|16|-|-
TGTGCCATCAGCTTACTACCCCAGGGGTCCTACAATGAGCAGTTCTTC
CAISLLPQGSYNEQFF
>TRBJ1-1|TRBV18|14|once|-
TGTGCCAGCTCACCCGAACAGGGCAGCACTGAAGCTTTCTTT
CASSPEQGSTEAFF
>TRBJ2-6|TRBV29-1|16|-|-
TGCAGCGTTGGCCGTGCAGGGGTAACCGGGGCCAACGTCCTGACTTTC
CSVGRAGVTGANVLTF
>TRBJ1-2|TRBV6-5|14|-|-
TGTGCCAGCAGTTACTCCGGCGGCAACTATGGCTACACCTTC
CASSYSGGNYGYTF
>TRBJ1-1|TRBV28|13|-|-
TGTGCCAGTGGTAAAGACATAAACACTGAAGCTTTCTTT
CASGKDINTEAFF
>TRBJ2-1|TRBV27|15|-|TRBD2
TGTGCCAGCAGTTCCGGGACTAGGTCGGTCAATGAGCAGTTCTTC
CASSSGTRSVNEQFF
>TRBJ1-1|TRBV28|14|few|TRBD1
TGTGCCAGCAGTTCACAGGGGGCTGGGACTGAAGCTTTCTTT
CASSSQGAGTEAFF
>TRBJ2-3|TRBV5-1|15|-|TRBD2
TGCGCCTCAAACCCGGGAGGAACTAGCACAGATACGCAGTATTTT
CASNPGGTSTDTQYF
>TRBJ2-2|TRBV7-2|15|-|-
TGTGCCAGCAGCTCGTCTTTGCAGATCACCGGGGAGCTGTTTTTT
CASSSSLQITGELFF
>TRBJ2-1|TRBV19|17|-|TRBD2
TGTGCCAGTAGTATACTGACTAGCGGGAGCTCCTACAATGAGCAGTTCTTC
CASSILTSGSSYNEQFF
>TRBJ2-3|TRBV5-1|16|-|TRBD2
TGCGCCAGCAGCTCAACACTAGCGGGGGGCACAGATACGCAGTATTTT
CASSSTLAGGTDTQYF
>TRBJ2-5|TRBV10-3|15|-|TRBD2
TGTGCCATCAGTGAGTCGTCTGGACTAGCAGAGACCCAGTACTTC
CAISESSGLAETQYF
>TRBJ1-5|TRBV19|14|-|TRBD1
TGTGCCAGTAGTATGACAGGGGGCAATCAGCCCCAGCATTTT
CASSMTGGNQPQHF
>TRBJ2-3|TRBV30|16|-|TRBD2
TGTGCCTGGAGTGCGGGAGGGCCTGGCAACGCAGATACGCAGTATTTT
CAWSAGGPGNADTQYF
>TRBJ1-2|TRBV29-1|13|-|-
TGCAGCGTTGAAGATCGTGGCAACTATGGCTACACCTTC
CSVEDRGNYGYTF
>TRBJ2-7|TRBV7-2|11|-|-
TGTGCCAGCAGCCAGCGACAGGAGCAGTACTTC
CASSQRQEQYF
>TRBJ1-1|TRBV19|13|-|-
TGTGCCAGTAGTATGGGGCATGGGCTTGAAGCTTTCTTT
CASSMGHGLEAFF
>TRBJ1-5|TRBV30|14|-|TRBD1
TGTGCCTGGAGCCGGGACAGGGCCAATGGGCCCCAGCATTTT
CAWSRDRANGPQHF
>TRBJ2-1|TRBV19|16|-|TRBD1
TGTGCCAGTAGTTCCTCCGGGACAGGGGCCTACAATGAGCAGTTCTTC
CASSSSGTGAYNEQFF
>TRBJ2-1|TRBV30|20|-|TRBD2
TGTGCCTGGAGTGGGTACTCCGGGACTAGCGGAAAAAAAAACTACAATGAGCAGTTCTTC
CAWSGYSGTSGKKNYNEQFF
>TRBJ1-5|TRBV19|16|-|-
TGTGCCAGTAGTTTACAAGGGGGTTATAGCAATCAGCCCCAGCATTTT
CASSLQGGYSNQPQHF
>TRBJ1-2|TRBV6-1|11|-|-
TGTGCCAGCATGGTTGGCGGTGGCTACACCTTC
CASMVGGGYTF
>TRBJ2-7|TRBV28|17|-|-
TGTGCCAGCAGGAACATGGGGCATTCCAGAGGCTCCTACGAGCAGTACTTC
CASRNMGHSRGSYEQYF
>TRBJ2-7|TRBV12-5|17|-|TRBD2
TGTGCTAGTGGTTTGGCCCCTACTAGCGGAGCCCCCCTCGAGCAGTACTTC
CASGLAPTSGAPLEQYF
>TRBJ2-1|TRBV6-1|15|few|TRBD2
TGTGCCAGCAGTGTGACTAGCGCGTCCTACAATGAGCAGTTCTTC
CASSVTSASYNEQFF
>TRBJ2-1|TRBV28|13|-|TRBD1
TGTGCCAGCAGCATAACACCTCAGGGGGTTAAGTTCTTC
CASSITPQGVKFF
>TRBJ1-5|TRBV10-3|14|-|TRBD1
TGTGCCATCAGTGAGAGACAGGGGAGTCAGCCCCAGCATTTT
CAISERQGSQPQHF
>TRBJ2-7|TRBV28|16|once|-
TGTGCCAGCAGTTTAAGGTTGGGGAGCCGCCCCTACGAGCAGTACTTC
CASSLRLGSRPYEQYF
>TRBJ2-1|TRBV11-3|13|few|-
TGTGCCAGCAGCCCCAGGGACTTTCCTGAGCAGTTCTTC
CASSPRDFPEQFF
>TRBJ2-7|TRBV19|17|-|-
TGTGCCAGTAGTATAGCCGCGTCGCAGACATTTAGCTACGAGCAGTACTTC
CASSIAASQTFSYEQYF
>TRBJ1-5|TRBV5-5|17|once|-
TGTGCCAGCAGCGCCGCCTGGACAGATTATAGCAATCAGCCCCAGCATTTT
CASSAAWTDYSNQPQHF
>TRBJ1-1|TRBV6-5|15|-|TRBD1
TGTGCCAGCAGTTACGGGACAGCCGAAAACACTGAAGCTTTCTTT
CASSYGTAENTEAFF
>TRBJ1-2|TRBV27|14|-|-
TGTGCCAGCAGTTTAAACAGTCCGATCTATGGCTACACCTTC
CASSLNSPIYGYTF
>TRBJ1-5|TRBV6-5|13|once|TRBD1
TGTGCCAGCAAACAGGGGCGGGATCAGCCCCAGCATTTT
CASKQGRDQPQHF
>TRBJ1-1|TRBV6-4|13|-|-
TGTGCCAGCAGTGACTGGACCCAGGGTGAAGCTTTCTTT
CASSDWTQGEAFF
>TRBJ2-1|TRBV7-6|17|-|TRBD2
TGTGCCAGCAGGTCTTCCGGGACTAGCGAAACCTACAATGAGCAGTTCTTC
CASRSSGTSETYNEQFF
>TRBJ2-3|TRBV1|13|-|-
TGCACCCAGGGACTATTCAGATCAGATACGCAGTATTTT
CTQGLFRSDTQYF
>TRBJ1-1|TRBV11-3|14|-|TRBD1
TGTGCCAGCAGCTTAGACCCAGGGGGCGGGGAAGCTTTCTTT
CASSLDPGGGEAFF
>TRBJ2-2|TRBV10-3|13|-|-
TGTGCCATCAGTGAGTCGAGGGTCGGGGAGCTGTTTTTT
CAISESRVGELFF
>TRBJ2-1|TRBV15|16|once|TRBD2
TGTGCCACCAGCAGAGATGGACTAGCGGACAGAAATGAGCAGTTCTTC
CATSRDGLADRNEQFF
>TRBJ2-1|TRBV5-1|15|-|-
TGCGCCAGCAGCATACGCCCAGGCTCCTACAATGAGCAGTTCTTC
CASSIRPGSYNEQFF
>TRBJ2-7|TRBV28|15|-|-
TGTGCCAGCAGTTTCCCTAGCGGACAGTCCTACGAGCAGTACTTC
CASSFPSGQSYEQYF
>TRBJ2-2|TRBV5-1|13|-|-
TGCGCCAGCAGCCGCGAGGGAACCGGGGAGCTGTTTTTT
CASSREGTGELFF
>TRBJ2-1|TRBV2|15|-|TRBD1
TGTGCCAGCAGTGAACAGCTGGGACAGGGGGAAAAGCAGTTCTTC
CASSEQLGQGEKQFF
>TRBJ2-2|TRBV2|13|-|TRBD1
TGTGCCAACGACAGGGGAAACACCGGGGAGCTGTTTTTT
CANDRGNTGELFF
>TRBJ2-7|TRBV10-3|14|-|TRBD1
TGTGCCATCAGTGAAGGGACAGGGATCTACGAGCAGTACTTC
CAISEGTGIYEQYF
>TRBJ2-7|TRBV6-6|12|few|-
TGTGCCAGCAGAAGCGGAACCTACGAGCAGTACTTC
CASRSGTYEQYF
>TRBJ2-7|TRBV13|16|-|TRBD2
TGTGCCAGCAGCTTAGCCCGGACTAGCGGGAGCTACGAGCAGTACTTC
CASSLARTSGSYEQYF
>TRBJ1-2|TRBV7-3|12|-|-
TGTGCCAGCAGCCAATCAGGATATGGCTACACCTTC
CASSQSGYGYTF
>TRBJ1-1|TRBV10-3|13|-|-
TGTGCCACACTCGACAGGTTGAACACTGAAGCTTTCTTT
CATLDRLNTEAFF